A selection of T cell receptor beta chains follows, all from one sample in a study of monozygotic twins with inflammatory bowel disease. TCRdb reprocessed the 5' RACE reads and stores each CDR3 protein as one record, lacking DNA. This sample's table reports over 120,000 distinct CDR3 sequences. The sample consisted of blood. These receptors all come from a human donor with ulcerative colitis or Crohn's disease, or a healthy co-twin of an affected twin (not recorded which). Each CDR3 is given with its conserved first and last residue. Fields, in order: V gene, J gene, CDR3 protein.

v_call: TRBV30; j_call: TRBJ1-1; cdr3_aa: CAWSSPGQGLNTEAFF
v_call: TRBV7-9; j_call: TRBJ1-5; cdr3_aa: CASSLARQGASNQPQHF
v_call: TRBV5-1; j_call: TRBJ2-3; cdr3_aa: CASSYTGGPDTQYF
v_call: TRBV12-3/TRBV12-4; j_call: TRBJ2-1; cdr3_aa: CAREASRYYNEQFF
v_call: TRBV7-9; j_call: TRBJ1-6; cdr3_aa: CASSLLGRANSPLHF
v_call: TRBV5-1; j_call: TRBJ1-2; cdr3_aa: CASSSHTTIPGQGANDYGYTF
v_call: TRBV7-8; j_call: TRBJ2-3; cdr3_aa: CASSFPPTLAGGGADTQYF
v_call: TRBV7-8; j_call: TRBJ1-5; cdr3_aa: CASSPVQAVQPQHF
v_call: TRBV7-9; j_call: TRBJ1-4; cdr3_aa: CASSLLFGNSEKLFF
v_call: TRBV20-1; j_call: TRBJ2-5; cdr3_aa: CSASGPYQETQYF
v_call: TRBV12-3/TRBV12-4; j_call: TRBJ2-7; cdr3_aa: CASSPDRVSYEQYF
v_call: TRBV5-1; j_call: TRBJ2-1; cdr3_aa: CASSFTKEPYNEQFF
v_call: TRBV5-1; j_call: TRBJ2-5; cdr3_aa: CASGQRGLAVQETQYF
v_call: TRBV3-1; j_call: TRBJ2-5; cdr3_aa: CASSQHNQETQYF
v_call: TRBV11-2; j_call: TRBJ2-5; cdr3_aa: CASSMGTGIQETQYF
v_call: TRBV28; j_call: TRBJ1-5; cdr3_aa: CASSLLGTGVFLPQHF
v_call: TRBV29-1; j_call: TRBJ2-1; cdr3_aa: CSDRGGTSTTYNEQFF
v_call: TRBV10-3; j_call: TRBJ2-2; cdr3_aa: CAISEARLAGGPANTGELFF
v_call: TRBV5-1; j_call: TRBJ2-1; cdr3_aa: CASSLGGTSGVYNEQFF
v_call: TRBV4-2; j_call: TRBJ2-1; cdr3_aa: CASSPFPPLAGTSSYNEQFF
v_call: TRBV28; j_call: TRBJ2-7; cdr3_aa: CASSPSLGREVYEQYF
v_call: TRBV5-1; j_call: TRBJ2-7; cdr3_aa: CASTLAGAGNEQYF
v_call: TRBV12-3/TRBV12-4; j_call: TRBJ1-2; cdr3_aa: CASSPNPDGYYGYTF
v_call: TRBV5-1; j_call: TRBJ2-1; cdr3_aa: CASSLGVEQFF
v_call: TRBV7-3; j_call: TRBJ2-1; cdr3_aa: CASSLTAPSYNEQFF
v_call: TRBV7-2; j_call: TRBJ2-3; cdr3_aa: CASSLLPSGSTDTQYF
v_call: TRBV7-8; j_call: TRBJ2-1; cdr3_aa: CASRRTWEGRDNEQFF
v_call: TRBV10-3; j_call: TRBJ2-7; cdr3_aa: CAISVTGTASYEQYF
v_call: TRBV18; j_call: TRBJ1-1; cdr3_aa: CASSQQGEAFF
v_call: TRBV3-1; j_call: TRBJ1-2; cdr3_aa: CASSPGQAYNYGYTF
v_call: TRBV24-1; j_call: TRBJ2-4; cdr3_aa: CATSDSFIQYF
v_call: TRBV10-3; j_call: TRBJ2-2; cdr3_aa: CAISESIGETGELFF
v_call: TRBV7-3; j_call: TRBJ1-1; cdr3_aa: CASSLYKGFTEAFF
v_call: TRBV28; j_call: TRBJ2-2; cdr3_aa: CASSITHTGLFGELFF
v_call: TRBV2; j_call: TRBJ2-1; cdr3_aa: CASRAGTSGSNEQFF
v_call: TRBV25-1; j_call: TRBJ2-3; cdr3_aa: CASSSVGSGSGTDTQYF
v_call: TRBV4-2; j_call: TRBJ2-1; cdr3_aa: CASSLTVSMRELNNEQFF
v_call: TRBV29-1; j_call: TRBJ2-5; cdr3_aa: CSGRERGETQYF
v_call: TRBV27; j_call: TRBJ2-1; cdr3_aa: CASSFSTRLSWGNEQFF
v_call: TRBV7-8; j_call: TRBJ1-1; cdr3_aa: CASSSGGDRGYHTEAFF
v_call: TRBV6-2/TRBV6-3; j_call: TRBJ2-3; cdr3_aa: CASSPGTSGSQYF
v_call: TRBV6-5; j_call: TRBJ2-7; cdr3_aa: CASSYFPLRGEQYF
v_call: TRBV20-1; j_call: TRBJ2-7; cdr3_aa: CSARLAGGAYEQYF
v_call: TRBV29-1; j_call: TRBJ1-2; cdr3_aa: CSVDATGGIQNYGYTF
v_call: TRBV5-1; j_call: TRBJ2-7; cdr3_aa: CASSGGPVTLSYEQYF
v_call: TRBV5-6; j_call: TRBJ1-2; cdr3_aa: CASSPLGGNYGYTF
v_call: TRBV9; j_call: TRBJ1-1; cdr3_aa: CASSVDWAMNTEAFF